Detailed here is one T cell receptor beta chain. Which antigen it targets is not known. Within one base of it there is no much larger clone, and no base qualities were kept. This sample was taken from a study of T cell responses to AZD1222 COVID-19 vaccine (dated by TCRdb to the early 2020s). As for the study more broadly: TCR sequencing was performed for over 230 trial participants, of whom about 210 were given two doses of AZD1222 and some 26 were given two doses of MenACWY control vaccine. Enrollment into the trials was organized by age into subgroups of 18-55, 56-69 and 70-plus years, and those subgroups contained approximately 150, 30 and 60 TCR-sequenced participants, respectively.

According to the germline V gene, CDR1 reads SGHDT and CDR2 reads YYEEEE. The CDR3 contains 14 residues, cysteine and phenylalanine counted. The read is trimmed to its CDR3 DNA, 42 bases read in frame from base 1. V loses 1 base, J loses 2 bases, and the germline ends lie 6 bases apart. Broad study findings and their caveats: Conclusions about previously exposed vaccinees were limited because only a handful of AZD1222 recipients were SARS-CoV-2 seropositive at baseline. The vaccine-associated CD4 TCRs covered the entire spike protein, and the dominant responses fell in regions 160-218 and 743-854. Because no samples from the day 14 peak response were available, repertoires could be characterized only after the peak T cell response. The 56-69-year group was small, and its depth increase did not reach significance, likely because of low power. Epitopes outside the regions mutated in the B.1.351 and B.1.1.7 variants were reportedly recognized by nearly half of the unique spike-specific TCRs. Participants were mostly white British, with more females than males. The authors suggested clonal diversity may have been underestimated. A significant rise in spike-specific TCR breadth and depth was observed after two AZD1222 doses relative to day 0 and relative to MenACWY recipients.

Explained via the paper, the time point label denotes: about 28 days (+/-7) after the second vaccine dose. AZD1222 recipients whose second dose came at about 4 weeks and those whose second dose came at about 12 weeks were combined into one group, since spike-specific TCR depth and breadth did not differ between the two schedules. Vaccinee samples came from UK trials COV001 and COV002, including a single-blind randomized controlled phase 2/3 trial of AZD1222 (ChAdOx1 nCoV-19) in healthy adults. Trial participant PBMC samples were collected at day 0 and day 28 after the second dose for TCRbeta chain sequencing. The CDR3 regions of human TCRbeta chains were analyzed by immunosequencing. As for the original processing: TCRs in the repertoires were matched against a reference library of SARS-CoV-2-specific TCRs that had been generated with the MIRA antigen-specificity platform. Breadth was defined as the fraction of unique TCRs that were SARS-CoV-2-associated. Depth was defined as the fraction of total T cells that were SARS-CoV-2-associated. Using the MIRA data, each spike-specific TCR was assigned both to the spike region to which the TCR was reactive and to a CD4 or CD8 class. Log10-transformed breadth and depth values were compared by one-way ANOVA with Sidak's multiple comparisons tests. TCRdb stores this immuneACCESS table with in-frame sequences only. Part of the clones is absent; in the studies checked, under half of the shortfall reflects unresolved V genes, and no reason is known for the rest. The DNA gave D and trimming, while V, J and clone size come from that table. This sample has under 95,000 clones in its table, and roughly 90% of those were observed once. The ten top clones hold 6.9% of the sample.

The TCR originated in an adult who received the AZD1222 COVID-19 vaccine. Recombination joined TRBV5-6 with TRBJ2-2; the D gene assignment is ambiguous. Sample: peripheral blood, taken 28 days after the second AZD1222 dose. Here the CDR3 is given as CASSLLGNTGELFF. The nucleotide sequence is TGTGCCAGCAGCTTGCTCGGTAACACCGGGGAGCTGTTTTTT.